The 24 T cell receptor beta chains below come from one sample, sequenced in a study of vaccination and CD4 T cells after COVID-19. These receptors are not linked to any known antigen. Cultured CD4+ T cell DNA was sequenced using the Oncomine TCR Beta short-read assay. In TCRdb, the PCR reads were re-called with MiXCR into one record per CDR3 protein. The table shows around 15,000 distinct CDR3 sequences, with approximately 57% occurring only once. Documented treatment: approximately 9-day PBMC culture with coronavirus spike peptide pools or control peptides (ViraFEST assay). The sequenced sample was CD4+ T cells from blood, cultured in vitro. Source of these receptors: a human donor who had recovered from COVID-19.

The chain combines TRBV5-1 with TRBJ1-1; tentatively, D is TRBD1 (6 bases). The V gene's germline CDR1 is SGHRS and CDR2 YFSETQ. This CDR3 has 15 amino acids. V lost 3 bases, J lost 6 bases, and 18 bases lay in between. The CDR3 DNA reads TGCGCCAGCAGCTCGGAGATGACAGGAGGCGCTGAAGCTTTCTTT. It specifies CASSSEMTGGAEAFF.

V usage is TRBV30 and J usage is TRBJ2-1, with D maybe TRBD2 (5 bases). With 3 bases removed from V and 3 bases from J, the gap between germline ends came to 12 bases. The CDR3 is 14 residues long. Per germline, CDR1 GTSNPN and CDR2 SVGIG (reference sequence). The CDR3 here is CAWRIGMGYNEQFF. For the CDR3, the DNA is TGTGCCTGGAGGATCGGGATGGGCTACAATGAGCAGTTCTTC.

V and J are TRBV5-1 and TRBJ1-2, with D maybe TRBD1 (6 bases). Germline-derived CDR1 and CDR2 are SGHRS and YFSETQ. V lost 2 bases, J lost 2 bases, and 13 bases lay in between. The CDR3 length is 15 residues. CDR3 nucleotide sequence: TGCGCCAGCAGCTTCGGGGGGACACCGAACTATGGCTACACCTTC. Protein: CASSFGGTPNYGYTF.

This CDR3 reads CASSRDSTTDTQYF. The DNA of the CDR3 is TGCGCCAGCTCCCGGGACAGCACCACAGATACGCAGTATTTT. This rearrangement joins TRBV10-1 to TRBJ2-3; 7 nucleotides align to TRBD1. Germline loops: CDR1 WNHNN, CDR2 SYGVQD (reference sequence). The CDR3 consists of 14 residues. Trimming cost V 8 bases and J 2 bases; bases outside gene matches: 7.

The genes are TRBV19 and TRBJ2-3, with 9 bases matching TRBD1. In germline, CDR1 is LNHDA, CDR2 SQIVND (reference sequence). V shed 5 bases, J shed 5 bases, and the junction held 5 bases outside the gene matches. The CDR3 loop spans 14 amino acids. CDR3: CASSPQGAVDTQYF. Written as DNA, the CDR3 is TGTGCCAGTAGTCCACAGGGGGCGGTAGATACGCAGTATTTT.

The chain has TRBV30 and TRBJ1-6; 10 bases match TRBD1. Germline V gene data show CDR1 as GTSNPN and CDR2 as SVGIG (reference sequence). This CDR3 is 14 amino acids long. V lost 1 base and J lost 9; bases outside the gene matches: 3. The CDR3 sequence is CAWSEGQGISPLHF. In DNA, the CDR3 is TGTGCCTGGAGTGAGGGACAGGGGATTTCACCCCTCCACTTT.

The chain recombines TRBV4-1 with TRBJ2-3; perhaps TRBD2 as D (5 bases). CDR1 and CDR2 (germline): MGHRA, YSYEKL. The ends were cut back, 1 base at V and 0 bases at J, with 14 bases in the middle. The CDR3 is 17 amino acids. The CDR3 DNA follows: TGCGCCAGCAGCCAAGCGCCGGGGTCCTCCAGCACAGATACGCAGTATTTT. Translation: CASSQAPGSSSTDTQYF.

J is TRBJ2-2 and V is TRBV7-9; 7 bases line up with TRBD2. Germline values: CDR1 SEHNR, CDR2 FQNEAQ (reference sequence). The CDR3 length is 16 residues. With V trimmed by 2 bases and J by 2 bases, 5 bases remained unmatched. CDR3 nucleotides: TGTGCCAGCAGCTTAAGGCTAGCGGTAAACACCGGGGAGCTGTTTTTT. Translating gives CASSLRLAVNTGELFF.

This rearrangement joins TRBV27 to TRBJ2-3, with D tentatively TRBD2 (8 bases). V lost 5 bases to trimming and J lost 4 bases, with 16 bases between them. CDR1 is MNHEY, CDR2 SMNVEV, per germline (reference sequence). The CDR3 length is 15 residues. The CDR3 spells CASSLRGREADTQYF. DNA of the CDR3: TGTGCCAGCAGTCTAAGGGGGCGGGAGGCAGATACGCAGTATTTT.

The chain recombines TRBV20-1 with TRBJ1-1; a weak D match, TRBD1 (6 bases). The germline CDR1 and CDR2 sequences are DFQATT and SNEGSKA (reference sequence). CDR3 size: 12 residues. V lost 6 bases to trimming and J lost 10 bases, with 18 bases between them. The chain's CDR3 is CSAAGPTGGAFF. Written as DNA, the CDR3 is TGCAGTGCGGCGGGACCGACAGGTGGAGCTTTCTTT.

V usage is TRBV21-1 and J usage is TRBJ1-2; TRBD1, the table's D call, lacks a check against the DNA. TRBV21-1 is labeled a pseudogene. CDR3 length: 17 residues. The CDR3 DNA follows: TGTGCCAGCCCTAAGATGGGAAAGGGGGGCGGACTTTGGGGCTACACCTTC. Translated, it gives CASPKMGKGGGLWGYTF.

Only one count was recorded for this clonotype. This CDR3 is CASSQENRALSGELFF. The CDR3 nucleotides are TGCGCCAGCAGCCAAGAAAATCGAGCGCTATCGGGGGAGCTGTTTTTT. This chain uses TRBV4-3 with TRBJ2-2; D is ambiguous. Per the germline V gene, CDR1 is LGHNA and CDR2 is YSLEER. The length of the CDR3 is 16 residues. The V and J ends lost 0 bases and 8 bases respectively, with 16 bases between them.

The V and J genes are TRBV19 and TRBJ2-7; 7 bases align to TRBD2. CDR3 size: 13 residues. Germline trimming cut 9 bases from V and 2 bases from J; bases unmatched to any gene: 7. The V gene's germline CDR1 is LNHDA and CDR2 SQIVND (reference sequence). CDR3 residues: CASGGSYPYEQYF. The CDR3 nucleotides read TGTGCCAGCGGGGGGAGTTATCCCTACGAGCAGTACTTC.

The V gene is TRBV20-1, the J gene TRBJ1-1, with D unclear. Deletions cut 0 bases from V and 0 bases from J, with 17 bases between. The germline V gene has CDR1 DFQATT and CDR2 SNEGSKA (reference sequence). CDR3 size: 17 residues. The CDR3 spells CSARDMGRSQLNTEAFF. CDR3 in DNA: TGCAGTGCTAGAGATATGGGAAGGAGTCAATTGAACACTGAAGCTTTCTTT.

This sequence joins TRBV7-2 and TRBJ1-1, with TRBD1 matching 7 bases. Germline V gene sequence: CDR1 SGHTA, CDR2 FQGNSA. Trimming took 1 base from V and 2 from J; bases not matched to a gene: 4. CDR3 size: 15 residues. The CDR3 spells CASSLEGTVNTEAFF. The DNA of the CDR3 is TGTGCCAGCAGCTTAGAAGGGACAGTTAACACTGAAGCTTTCTTT.

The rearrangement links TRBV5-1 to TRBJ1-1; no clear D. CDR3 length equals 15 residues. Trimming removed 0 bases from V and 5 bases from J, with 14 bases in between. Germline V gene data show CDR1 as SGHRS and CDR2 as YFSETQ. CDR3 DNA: TGCGCCAGCAGCTTGGAGGGAGGGCGGGCAACTGAAGCTTTCTTT. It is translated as CASSLEGGRATEAFF.

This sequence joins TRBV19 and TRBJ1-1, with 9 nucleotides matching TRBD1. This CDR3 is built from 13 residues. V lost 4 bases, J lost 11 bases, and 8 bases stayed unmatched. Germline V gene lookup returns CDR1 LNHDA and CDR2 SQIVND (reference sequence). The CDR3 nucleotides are TGTGCCAGTAGTAAGGACAGGGGCAATCGGGCTTTCTTT. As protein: CASSKDRGNRAFF.

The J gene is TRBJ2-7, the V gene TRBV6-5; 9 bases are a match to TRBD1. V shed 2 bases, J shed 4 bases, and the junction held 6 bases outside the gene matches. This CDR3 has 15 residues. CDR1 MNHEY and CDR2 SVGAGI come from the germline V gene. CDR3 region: CASSYPGQGGYEQYF. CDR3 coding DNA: TGTGCCAGCAGTTACCCGGGACAGGGAGGGTACGAGCAGTACTTC.

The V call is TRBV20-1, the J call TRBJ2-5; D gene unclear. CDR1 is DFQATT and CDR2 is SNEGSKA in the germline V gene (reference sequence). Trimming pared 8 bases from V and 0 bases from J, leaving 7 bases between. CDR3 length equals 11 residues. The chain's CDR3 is CSFWDQETQYF. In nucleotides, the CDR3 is TGCAGTTTCTGGGACCAAGAGACCCAGTACTTC.

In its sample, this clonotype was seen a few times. The CDR3 region is CASSYSPDYGYTF. CDR3 in DNA: TGTGCCAGCAGTTACAGCCCAGACTATGGCTACACCTTC. V gene TRBV6-5 combines with J gene TRBJ1-2; D gene uncertain. V lost 2 bases, J lost 3 bases, and 7 bases lay in between. The CDR3 spans 13 residues. CDR1 is MNHEY and CDR2 is SVGAGI in the germline V gene.

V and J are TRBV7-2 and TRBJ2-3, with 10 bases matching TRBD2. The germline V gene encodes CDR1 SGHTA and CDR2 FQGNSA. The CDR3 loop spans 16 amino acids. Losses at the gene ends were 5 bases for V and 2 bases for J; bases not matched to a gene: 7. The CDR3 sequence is CASSARAGGFTDTQYF. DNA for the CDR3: TGTGCCAGCAGCGCACGAGCGGGAGGGTTCACAGATACGCAGTATTTT.

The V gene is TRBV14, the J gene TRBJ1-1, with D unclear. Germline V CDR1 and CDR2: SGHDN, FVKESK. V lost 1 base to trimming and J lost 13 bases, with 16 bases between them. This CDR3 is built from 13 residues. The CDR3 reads CASSQVNSLEGFF. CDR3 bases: TGTGCCAGCAGCCAAGTGAACAGCCTTGAGGGTTTCTTT.

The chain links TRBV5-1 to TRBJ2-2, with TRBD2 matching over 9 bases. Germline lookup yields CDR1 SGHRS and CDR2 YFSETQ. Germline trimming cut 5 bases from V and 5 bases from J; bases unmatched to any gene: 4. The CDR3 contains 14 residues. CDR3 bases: TGCGCCAGCAGTTTAGCGGGAGAGACCGGGGAGCTGTTTTTT. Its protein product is CASSLAGETGELFF.

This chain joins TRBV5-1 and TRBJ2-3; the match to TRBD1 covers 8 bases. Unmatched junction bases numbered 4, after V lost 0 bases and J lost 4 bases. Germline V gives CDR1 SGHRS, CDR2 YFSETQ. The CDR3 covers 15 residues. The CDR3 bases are TGCGCCAGCAGCTTGGAGGACAGGGATTCAGATACGCAGTATTTT. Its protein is CASSLEDRDSDTQYF.